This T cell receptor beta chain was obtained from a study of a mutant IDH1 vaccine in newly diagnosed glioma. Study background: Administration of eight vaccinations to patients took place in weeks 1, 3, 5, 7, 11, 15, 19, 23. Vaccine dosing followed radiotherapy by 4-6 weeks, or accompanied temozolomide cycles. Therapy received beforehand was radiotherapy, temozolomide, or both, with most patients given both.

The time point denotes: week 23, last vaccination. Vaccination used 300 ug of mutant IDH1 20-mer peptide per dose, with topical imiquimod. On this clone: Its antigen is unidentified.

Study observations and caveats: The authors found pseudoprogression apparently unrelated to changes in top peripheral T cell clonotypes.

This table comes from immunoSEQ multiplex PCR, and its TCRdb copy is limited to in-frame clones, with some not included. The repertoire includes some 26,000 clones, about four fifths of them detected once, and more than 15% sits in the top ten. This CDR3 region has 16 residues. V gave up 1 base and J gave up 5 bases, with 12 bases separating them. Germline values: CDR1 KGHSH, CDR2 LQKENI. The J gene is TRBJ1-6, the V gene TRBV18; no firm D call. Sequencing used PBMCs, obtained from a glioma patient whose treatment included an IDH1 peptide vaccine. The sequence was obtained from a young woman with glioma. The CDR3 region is CASSPQEGGHNSPLHF. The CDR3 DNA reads TGTGCCAGCTCACCACAAGAAGGAGGACATAATTCACCCCTCCACTTT.